These T cell receptor beta chains were read from a single sample in a study of T cells in localized non-small cell lung cancer. Sequencing was performed with immunoSEQ multiplex PCR; in TCRdb, only in-frame clones are kept and a portion is missing. Found here are about 46,000 clones, about 76% of them singletons; the top ten hold approximately 17%. This specimen was peripheral blood mononuclear cells, taken before any cancer treatment. These receptors all stem from a man between 35 and 75 years old with stage III lung adenocarcinoma. The CDR3 runs from the conserved cysteine through the conserved F or W. A D gene is named only where the DNA matches it firmly. A clone size is listed for some rows: how often the clone was seen (once, few, many), or a class if it is expanded.

j_call v_call d_call clone_size cdr3_nt cdr3_aa
TRBJ1-3 TRBV5-1 TRBD1 few TGCGCCAGCAGCTTGGGGACAGGGGGCGAATCTGGAAACACCATATATTTT CASSLGTGGESGNTIYF
TRBJ2-1 TRBV9 TRBD1 NA TGTGCCAGCAGCGTAGAAAGCAGGGGGATCTACAATGAGCAGTTCTTC CASSVESRGIYNEQFF
TRBJ1-5 TRBV2 NA NA TGTGCCAGCAAAGATGGACGGATGAATCAGCCCCAGCATTTT CASKDGRMNQPQHF
TRBJ2-2 TRBV11-2 NA NA TGTGCCAGCAGCTTTGGTCAGTTGAACACCGGGGAGCTGTTTTTT CASSFGQLNTGELFF
TRBJ1-1 TRBV15 NA once TGTGCCACCAGCAGACCCGAGAGGAACACTGAAGCTTTCTTT CATSRPERNTEAFF
TRBJ2-7 TRBV2 NA NA TGTGCCAGCAGTGTTGGCGGTTTCGATACCTACGAGCAGTACTTC CASSVGGFDTYEQYF
TRBJ1-3 TRBV7-6 NA NA TGTGCCAGCAGCTCGGACAGTGTTAGCTCTGGAAACACCATATATTTT CASSSDSVSSGNTIYF
TRBJ2-7 TRBV14 NA NA TGTGCCAGCAGCCGGCTTGGGCAGTTCACTACGGCAGAGCAGTACTTC CASSRLGQFTTAEQYF
TRBJ1-5 TRBV21-1 NA NA TGTGCCAGCAGCAAGGGCCCCGGGGGGTATAGCAATCAGCCCCAGCATTTT CASSKGPGGYSNQPQHF
TRBJ2-2 TRBV5-1 NA NA TGCGCCAGCAGCTTCACCGGGCGACAAGCGAACACCGGGGAGCTGTTTTTT CASSFTGRQANTGELFF
TRBJ2-3 TRBV19 NA NA TGTGCCAGTATACGAAATCCTGACAGCACCACAGATACGCAGTATTTT CASIRNPDSTTDTQYF
TRBJ2-7 TRBV6-6 NA once TGTGCCAGCAGTGCCCGGGGGTTTGCCTACGAGCAGTACTTC CASSARGFAYEQYF
TRBJ1-2 TRBV25-1 NA NA TGTGCCAGCAGTGAACCTGGCAGGGAAGGCTATGGCTACACCTTC CASSEPGREGYGYTF
TRBJ2-3 TRBV7-2 NA NA TGTGCCAGCAGCTCCTTATACGGGGGGCGTGGCACAGATACGCAGTATTTT CASSSLYGGRGTDTQYF
TRBJ1-3 TRBV7-8 NA NA TGTGCCAGCAGCCCCCAGACCGTTGGGTCTGGAAACACCATATATTTT CASSPQTVGSGNTIYF
TRBJ2-3 TRBV5-6 NA NA TGTGCCAGCAGCTTCGGCGGGGCTAGCACAGATACGCAGTATTTT CASSFGGASTDTQYF
TRBJ2-7 TRBV30 NA NA TGTGCCGGAAAAGGAGGACCCTCAAGCTCCTACGAGCAGTACTTC CAGKGGPSSSYEQYF
TRBJ2-1 TRBV6-1 NA NA TGTGCCAGCAGCCAGTTACGGGTCTCCTACAATGAGCAGTTCTTC CASSQLRVSYNEQFF
TRBJ2-6 TRBV11-2 NA NA TGTGCCAGCAGCTTAGATGCGGTCGGGGCCAACGTCCTGACTTTC CASSLDAVGANVLTF
TRBJ2-1 TRBV7-9 TRBD2 NA TGTGCCAGCAGTCTACTAGCGGGGTACAACAATGAGCAGTTCTTC CASSLLAGYNNEQFF
TRBJ2-7 TRBV5-4 NA NA TGTGCCAGCAGCTTGGATCGGGTCTCCTACGAGCAGTACTTC CASSLDRVSYEQYF
TRBJ1-2 TRBV6-4 NA NA TGTGCCAGCAGTGATTTCCTGAGGCAGGGGCTAGATGGCTACACCTTC CASSDFLRQGLDGYTF